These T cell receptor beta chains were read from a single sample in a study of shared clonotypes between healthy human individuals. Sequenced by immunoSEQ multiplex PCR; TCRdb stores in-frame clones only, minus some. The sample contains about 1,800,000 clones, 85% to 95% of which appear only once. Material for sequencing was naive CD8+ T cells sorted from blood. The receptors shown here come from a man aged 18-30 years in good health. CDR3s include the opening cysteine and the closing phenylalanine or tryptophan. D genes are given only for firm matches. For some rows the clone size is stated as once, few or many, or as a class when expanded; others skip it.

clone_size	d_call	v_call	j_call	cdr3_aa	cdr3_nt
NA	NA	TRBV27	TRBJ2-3	CASSLWGLPTQYF	TGTGCCAGCAGTTTATGGGGCTTACCTACGCAGTATTTT
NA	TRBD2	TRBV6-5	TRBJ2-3	CASSSGTISTDTQYF	TGTGCCAGCAGCTCCGGGACTATCAGCACAGATACGCAGTATTTT
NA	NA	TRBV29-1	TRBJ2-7	CSVAGGSASPYEQYF	TGCAGCGTTGCAGGCGGGTCAGCTTCTCCCTACGAGCAGTACTTC
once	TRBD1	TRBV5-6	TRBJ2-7	CASSLVGQNYEQYF	TGTGCCAGCAGCTTGGTGGGACAGAACTACGAGCAGTACTTC
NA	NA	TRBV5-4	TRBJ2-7	CASSLAQGSYEQYF	TGTGCCAGCAGCTTGGCACAGGGCTCCTACGAGCAGTACTTC
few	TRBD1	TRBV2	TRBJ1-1	CASSWTGGTEAFF	TGTGCCAGCAGTTGGACAGGGGGAACTGAAGCTTTCTTT
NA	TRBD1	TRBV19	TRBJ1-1	CASSVPGQGGRTEAFF	TGTGCCAGTAGTGTGCCGGGACAGGGAGGGAGGACTGAAGCTTTCTTT
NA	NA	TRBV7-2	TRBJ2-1	CARSFREYDEQFF	TGTGCCAGGAGCTTCAGGGAATACGATGAGCAGTTCTTC
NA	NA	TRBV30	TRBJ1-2	CAWSVEGGGGYTF	TGTGCCTGGAGTGTAGAGGGGGGCGGTGGCTACACCTTC
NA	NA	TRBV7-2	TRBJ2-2	CASSFGGGTGELFF	TGTGCCAGCAGCTTCGGAGGGGGCACCGGGGAGCTGTTTTTT
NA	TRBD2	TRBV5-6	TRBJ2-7	CASSLGSSGSSYEQYF	TGTGCCAGCAGCTTGGGGTCTAGCGGGTCCTCCTACGAGCAGTACTTC
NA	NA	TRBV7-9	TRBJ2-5	CASSSAETQYF	TGTGCCAGCAGCTCGGCAGAGACCCAGTACTTC
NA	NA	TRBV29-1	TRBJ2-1	CSVADRYNEQFF	TGCAGCGTTGCTGACAGGTACAATGAGCAGTTCTTC
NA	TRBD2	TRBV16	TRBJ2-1	CASSQTWGTSLRHEQFF	TGTGCCAGCAGCCAAACGTGGGGGACTAGTTTGCGTCATGAGCAGTTCTTC
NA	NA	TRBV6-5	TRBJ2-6	CASSTGAYGANVLTF	TGTGCCAGCAGTACTGGGGCGTACGGGGCCAACGTCCTGACTTTC
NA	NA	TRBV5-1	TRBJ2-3	CASSLGDGGARDTQYF	TGCGCCAGCAGCTTGGGGGACGGCGGGGCCAGAGATACGCAGTATTTT
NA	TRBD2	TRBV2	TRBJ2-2	CASQGLASYTGELFF	TGTGCCAGCCAGGGACTAGCGAGCTACACCGGGGAGCTGTTTTTT
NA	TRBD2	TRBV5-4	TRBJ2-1	CASSAPLAGNEQFF	TGTGCCAGCAGCGCGCCTCTAGCGGGCAATGAGCAGTTCTTC
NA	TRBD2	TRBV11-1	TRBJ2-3	CASSLGLAGGSTDTQYF	TGTGCCAGCAGCTTAGGACTAGCGGGGGGGAGCACAGATACGCAGTATTTT
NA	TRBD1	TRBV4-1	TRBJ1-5	CASSQGGQGGNQPQHF	TGCGCCAGCAGCCAGGGGGGACAGGGTGGTAATCAGCCCCAGCATTTT
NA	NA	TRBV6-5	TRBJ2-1	CASSLSGWGYNEQFF	TGTGCCAGCAGTTTAAGCGGGTGGGGCTACAATGAGCAGTTCTTC
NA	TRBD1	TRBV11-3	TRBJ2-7	CASSLATGSSHEQYF	TGTGCCAGCAGCTTAGCGACAGGGAGTTCCCACGAGCAGTACTTC
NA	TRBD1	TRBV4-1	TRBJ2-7	CASSQTGTGGYEQYF	TGCGCCAGCAGCCAAACCGGGACAGGGGGCTACGAGCAGTACTTC
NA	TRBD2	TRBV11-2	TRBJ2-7	CASSDLAGLSSYEQYF	TGTGCCAGCAGCGACCTAGCGGGACTGAGCTCCTACGAGCAGTACTTC
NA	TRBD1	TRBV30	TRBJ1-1	CAWSITGGWESTEAFF	TGTGCCTGGAGTATAACAGGGGGATGGGAGTCCACTGAAGCTTTCTTT
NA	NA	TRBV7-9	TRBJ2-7	CASSLAAPYEQYF	TGTGCCAGCAGCTTAGCGGCACCCTACGAGCAGTACTTC
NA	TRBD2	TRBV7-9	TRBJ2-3	CASSLSGGFNTDTQYF	TGTGCCAGCAGCTTAAGCGGGGGCTTTAACACAGATACGCAGTATTTT
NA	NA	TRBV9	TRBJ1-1	CASSVEGEVTEAFF	TGTGCCAGCAGCGTAGAAGGGGAAGTGACTGAAGCTTTCTTT
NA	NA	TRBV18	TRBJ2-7	CASSLVPGPSYEQYF	TGTGCCAGCTCCCTTGTCCCGGGGCCGAGTTACGAGCAGTACTTC
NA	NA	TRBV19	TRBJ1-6	CASSRTGNNSPLHF	TGTGCCAGTAGCCGTACAGGGAATAATTCACCCCTCCACTTT
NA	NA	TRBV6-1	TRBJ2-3	CASSDFLGVNTDTQYF	TGTGCCAGCAGTGATTTTCTCGGGGTGAACACAGATACGCAGTATTTT
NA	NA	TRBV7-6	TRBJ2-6	CASRGPDGFSGANVLTF	TGTGCCAGCAGAGGTCCGGACGGATTCTCTGGGGCCAACGTCCTGACTTTC
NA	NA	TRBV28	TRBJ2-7	CASRWMRGSYEQYF	TGTGCCAGCAGGTGGATGAGGGGGTCCTACGAGCAGTACTTC
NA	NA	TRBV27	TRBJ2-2	CASSSPSSTGELFF	TGTGCCAGCAGTTCCCCTTCAAGCACCGGGGAGCTGTTTTTT
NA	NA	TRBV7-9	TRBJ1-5	CASSFEGLGNQPQHF	TGTGCCAGCAGCTTTGAGGGTTTGGGCAATCAGCCCCAGCATTTT
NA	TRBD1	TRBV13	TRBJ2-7	CASSPDRETYEQYF	TGTGCCAGCAGCCCCGACAGGGAAACGTACGAGCAGTACTTC
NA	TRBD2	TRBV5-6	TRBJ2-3	CASSLDLAGFTDTQYF	TGTGCCAGCAGCTTGGATCTAGCGGGGTTCACAGATACGCAGTATTTT
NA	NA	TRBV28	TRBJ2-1	CASYVGPNPNEQFF	TGTGCCAGCTACGTAGGCCCTAACCCGAATGAGCAGTTCTTC
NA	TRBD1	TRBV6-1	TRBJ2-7	CASNRPGGFDEQYF	TGTGCCAGCAACCGGCCAGGGGGCTTCGACGAGCAGTACTTC
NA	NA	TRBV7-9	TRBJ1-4	CASTLTSTNEKLFF	TGTGCCAGCACCCTGACATCAACTAATGAAAAACTGTTTTTT
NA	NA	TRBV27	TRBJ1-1	CASSSAGPFDAFF	TGTGCCAGCAGTTCCGCGGGACCTTTTGACGCTTTCTTT
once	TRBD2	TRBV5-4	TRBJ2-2	CASSHGTSGGVGELFF	TGTGCCAGCAGCCACGGGACTAGCGGGGGGGTAGGGGAGCTGTTTTTT
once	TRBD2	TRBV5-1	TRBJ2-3	CASSWGTSGRAVFVDTQYF	TGCGCCAGCAGCTGGGGGACTAGCGGGAGGGCCGTATTTGTGGATACGCAGTATTTT
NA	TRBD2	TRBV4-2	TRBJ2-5	CASSQERGGGETQYF	TGTGCCAGCAGCCAAGAGCGGGGGGGCGGGGAGACCCAGTACTTC
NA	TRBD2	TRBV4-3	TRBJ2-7	CASSQGPSGSSSYEQYF	TGCGCCAGCAGCCAAGGCCCTAGCGGGAGCTCTTCCTACGAGCAGTACTTC
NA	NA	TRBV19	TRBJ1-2	CASEGGEYGYTF	TGTGCCAGCGAGGGGGGGGAGTATGGCTACACCTTC
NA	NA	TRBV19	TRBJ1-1	CASSFGNTEAFF	TGTGCCAGTAGTTTTGGGAACACTGAAGCTTTCTTT
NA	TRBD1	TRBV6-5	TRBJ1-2	CASSYQGQTYGYTF	TGTGCCAGCAGTTACCAGGGACAGACTTATGGCTACACCTTC
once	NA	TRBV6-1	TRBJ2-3	CASSEEGDTQYF	TGTGCCAGCAGTGAGGAAGGAGATACGCAGTATTTT